Listed here is a single TCR beta chain. The antigen remains undetermined. Libraries were prepared by immunoSEQ multiplex PCR; TCRdb keeps only in-frame clonotypes and omits some of them. Of hundreds of thousands of clones in the sample, about 95% are singletons; the top ten hold roughly 0.1%. The entry originates in a study of shared clonotypes between healthy human individuals. Naivety among CD8 cells was defined by CD45RO negativity and positive CCR7 selection, thereby excluding terminally differentiated effector memory CD45RA+ cells. Germline values: CDR1 SGHAT, CDR2 FQNNGV. This CDR3 has 16 residues. Germline trimming cut 1 base from V and 5 bases from J; bases unmatched to any gene: 7. Study observations and caveats: An expected dependence of interdonor clonotype sharing on sequencing depth was noted.

The V gene is TRBV11-2, the J gene TRBJ2-2; 7 bases map to TRBD1. Sequencing input: naive CD8+ T cells sorted from blood. This TCR was recovered from a woman aged 30 to 39 in good health. The CDR3 DNA reads TGTGCCAGCAGCTTAGTCTGGACAGGTCCAACCGGGGAGCTGTTTTTT. It is translated as CASSLVWTGPTGELFF.